This section outlines one TCR beta chain sequence together with its context. Its antigen is unidentified. The donors were healthy bone marrow donors. These data come from a study of cytomegalovirus exposure and HLA in healthy donors. Study-wide results and limits: Several of the most significant clusters were apparently associated with common viral pathogens in a later analysis. Looking again later, the authors saw that most CMV-associated TCR beta chains seemed HLA-restricted.

Both 60 Vbeta primers and 13 Jbeta primers went into the PCR. In the original workflow: It was a later analysis that counted 79 million or so unique TCR beta chains, of which about 10 million were shared. The data were produced by immunoSEQ multiplex PCR, yet TCRdb's version contains in-frame clones alone and is incomplete. Clonal size and the V and J genes are those of that table, whereas D and trimming came from the DNA. The repertoire holds 75,000 to 100,000 clones, with roughly 70% as singletons. Germline CDR1 reads SGHVS; CDR2 reads FQNEAQ. The CDR3 extends over 15 amino acids. Trimming took 2 bases from V and 1 from J, leaving 9 bases between them.

The chain joins TRBV7-8 to TRBJ2-1; D uncertain. This TCR came from a male donor in good health and CMV-seronegative. The sequenced material came from PBMCs. CDR3 sequence (DNA): TGTGCCAGCAGCTTAATAACAGCTTCCTACAATGAGCAGTTCTTC. This codes for CASSLITASYNEQFF. The full variable domain, with the rest looked up from reference TRBV7-8 and TRBJ2-1, is GAGVSQSPRYKVAKRGQDVALRCDPISGHVSLFWYQQALGQGPEFLTYFQNEAQLDKSGLPSDRFFAERPEGSVSTLKIQRTQQEDSAVYLCASSLITASYNEQFFGPGTRLTVL.